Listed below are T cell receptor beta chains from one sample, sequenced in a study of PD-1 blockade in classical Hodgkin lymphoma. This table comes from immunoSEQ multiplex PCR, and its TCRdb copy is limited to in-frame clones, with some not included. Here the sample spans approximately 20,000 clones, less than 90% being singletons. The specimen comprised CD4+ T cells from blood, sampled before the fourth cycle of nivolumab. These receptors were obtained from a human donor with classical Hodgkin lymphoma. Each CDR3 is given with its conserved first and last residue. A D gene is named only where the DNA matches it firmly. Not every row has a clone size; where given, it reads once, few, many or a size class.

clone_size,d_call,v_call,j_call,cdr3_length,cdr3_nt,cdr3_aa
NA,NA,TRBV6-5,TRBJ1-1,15,TGTGCCAGCAGCAAAGCCCGGCCGGGGAACACTGAAGCTTTCTTT,CASSKARPGNTEAFF
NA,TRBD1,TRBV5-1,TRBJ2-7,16,TGCGCCAGCAGTTACAAGCCCCAGGGGGCCGCCTACGAGCAGTACTTC,CASSYKPQGAAYEQYF
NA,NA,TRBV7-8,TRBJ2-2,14,TGTGCCAGCAGCGATAGACTTGGATCCGGGGAGCTGTTTTTT,CASSDRLGSGELFF
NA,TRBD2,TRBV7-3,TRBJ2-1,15,TGTGCCAGCAGCCCCGGGACTAGCGGTTACAATGAGCAGTTCTTC,CASSPGTSGYNEQFF
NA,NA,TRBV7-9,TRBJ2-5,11,TGTGCCAGCAGCTTAGTTGAGACCCAGTACTTC,CASSLVETQYF
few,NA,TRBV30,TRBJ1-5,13,TGTGCCTGGAGTGTAGACGTGGGGCAGCCCCAGCATTTT,CAWSVDVGQPQHF
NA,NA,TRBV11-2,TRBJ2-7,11,TGTGCCAGCAGCTTAGTCTACGAGCAGTACTTC,CASSLVYEQYF
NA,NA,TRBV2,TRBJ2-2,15,TGTGCCAGCAGAACCGGGACCGCGGCGACCGGGGAGCTGTTTTTT,CASRTGTAATGELFF
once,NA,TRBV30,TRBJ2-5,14,TGTGCCTGGACAAGGGCACATCGCCAAGAGACCCAGTACTTC,CAWTRAHRQETQYF
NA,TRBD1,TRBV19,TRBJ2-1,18,TGTGCCAGTAGTATCAAGGGACAGGGGGCTTCGTGGTACAATGAGCAGTTCTTC,CASSIKGQGASWYNEQFF
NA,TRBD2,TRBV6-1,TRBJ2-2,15,TGTGCCAGCAAGCGGGGCAGGATGAACACCGGGGAGCTGTTTTTT,CASKRGRMNTGELFF
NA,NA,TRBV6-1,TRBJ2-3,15,TGTGCCAGCACCGAGAGGGGGGCGCGGACAGATACGCAGTATTTT,CASTERGARTDTQYF
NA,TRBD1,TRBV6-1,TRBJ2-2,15,TGTGCCAGCAGTCTAGAGACAGGGGTTACCGGGGAGCTGTTTTTT,CASSLETGVTGELFF
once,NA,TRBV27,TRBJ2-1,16,TGTGCCAGCAGCCTGGGTAGCGCCCTCTCCTACAATGAGCAGTTCTTC,CASSLGSALSYNEQFF
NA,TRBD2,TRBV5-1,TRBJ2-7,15,TGCGCCAGCAGCCCTACTAGCGGGAGTTCCTACGAGCAGTACTTC,CASSPTSGSSYEQYF
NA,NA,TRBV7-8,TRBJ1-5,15,TGTGCCAGCAGCAGTAGCCGGGAAAGGGATCAGCCCCAGCATTTT,CASSSSRERDQPQHF
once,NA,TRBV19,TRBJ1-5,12,TGTGCCAGTAGTAAGGCGAATCAGCCCCAGCATTTT,CASSKANQPQHF
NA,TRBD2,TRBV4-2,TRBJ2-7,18,TGTGCCAGCAGCCCCGGGACTAGCGGGAGGGCCGGATACTACGAGCAGTACTTC,CASSPGTSGRAGYYEQYF
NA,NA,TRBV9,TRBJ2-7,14,TGTGCCAGCAGCGTATCAACGGGTGGCTACGAGCAGTACTTC,CASSVSTGGYEQYF
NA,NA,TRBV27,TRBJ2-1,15,TGTGCCAGCAGTTTCGAGCCCCCCCGCTACAATGAGCAGTTCTTC,CASSFEPPRYNEQFF
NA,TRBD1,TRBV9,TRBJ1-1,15,TGTGCCAGCAGCCCGACGGGACAGGGGAACACTGAAGCTTTCTTT,CASSPTGQGNTEAFF
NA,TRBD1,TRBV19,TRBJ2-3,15,TGTGCCAGTAATACCGGACAGGGGGGCACAGATACGCAGTATTTT,CASNTGQGGTDTQYF
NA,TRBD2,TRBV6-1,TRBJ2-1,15,TGTGCCAGCAGTTTGACTAGCGGGGCCTACAATGAGCAGTTCTTC,CASSLTSGAYNEQFF
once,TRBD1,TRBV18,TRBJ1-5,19,TGTGCCAGCTCACCAACCCCCTTGGGGACAGCCGTTAGGAATCAGCCCCAGCATTTT,CASSPTPLGTAVRNQPQHF
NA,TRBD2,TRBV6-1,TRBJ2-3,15,TGTGCCAGCAGCTCACTAGCGGGAGGGCCCGATACGCAGTATTTT,CASSSLAGGPDTQYF
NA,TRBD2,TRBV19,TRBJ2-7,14,TGTGCCAGTAGTATAACGGGAGGGCCGAACGAGCAGTACTTC,CASSITGGPNEQYF
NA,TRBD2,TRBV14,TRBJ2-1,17,TGTGCCAGCAGCCGCCGAGTCGGACTAGCGGGTTACAATGAGCAGTTCTTC,CASSRRVGLAGYNEQFF
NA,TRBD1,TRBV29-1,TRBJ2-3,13,TGCAGCGGGTCGACAGGGGCTGTAGATACGCAGTATTTT,CSGSTGAVDTQYF
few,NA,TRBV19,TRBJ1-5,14,TGTGCCAGTAGTATAGTAGGTAAGAATCAGCCCCAGCATTTT,CASSIVGKNQPQHF
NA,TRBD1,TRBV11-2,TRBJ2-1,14,TGTGCCAGCACTAGGGGGCTTTTATACAATGAGCAGTTCTTC,CASTRGLLYNEQFF
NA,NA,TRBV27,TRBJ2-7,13,TGTGCCAGCAGTTTATTGGCTTCCTACGAGCAGTACTTC,CASSLLASYEQYF
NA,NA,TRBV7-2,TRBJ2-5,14,TGTGCCAGCAGCTTAAGGCCTACACAAGAGACCCAGTACTTC,CASSLRPTQETQYF
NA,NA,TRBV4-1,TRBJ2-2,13,TGCGCCAGCAGCCAAGGAATCACCGGGGAGCTGTTTTTT,CASSQGITGELFF
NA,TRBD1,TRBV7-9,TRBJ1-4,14,TGTGCCAGCAGCTTACAGGGGGCACGAGAAAAACTGTTTTTT,CASSLQGAREKLFF
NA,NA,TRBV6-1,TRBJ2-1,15,TGTGCCAGCAGTGAGTGGGGCAGCTCCTACAATGAGCAGTTCTTC,CASSEWGSSYNEQFF
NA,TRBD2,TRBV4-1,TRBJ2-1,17,TGCGCCAGCAGCCAGCCCCGACTAGCGGGCTCCTACAATGAGCAGTTCTTC,CASSQPRLAGSYNEQFF
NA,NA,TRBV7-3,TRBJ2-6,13,TGTGCCAGCAGTCCCTCCGGGGCCAACGTCCTGACTTTC,CASSPSGANVLTF
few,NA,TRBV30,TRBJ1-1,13,TGTGCCTGGAGAGGTCGACGGAACACTGAAGCTTTCTTT,CAWRGRRNTEAFF
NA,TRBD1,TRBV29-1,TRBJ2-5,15,TGCAGCGTTGAGGTCCGGGACAGGGGTGGCGAGACCCAGTACTTC,CSVEVRDRGGETQYF
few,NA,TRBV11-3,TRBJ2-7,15,TGTGCCAGCAGCTTAGACGCGGGGCCGGCCTACGAGCAGTACTTC,CASSLDAGPAYEQYF
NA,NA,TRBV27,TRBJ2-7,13,TGTGCCAGCAGGAGGGACGGACCCTACGAGCAGTACTTC,CASRRDGPYEQYF
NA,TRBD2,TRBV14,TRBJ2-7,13,TGTGCTACGGGGCGCAGCGGGAGCTACGAGCAGTACTTC,CATGRSGSYEQYF
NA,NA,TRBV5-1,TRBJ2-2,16,TGCGCCAGCAGCTCCAGGGTTTATTCGGACACCGGGGAGCTGTTTTTT,CASSSRVYSDTGELFF
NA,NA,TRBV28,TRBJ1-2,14,TGTGCCAGCAGTTGGAACAGGGATATTAGCGGCTACACCTTC,CASSWNRDISGYTF
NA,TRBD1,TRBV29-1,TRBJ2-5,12,TGCAGCGCCACAGGGGACGGCGAGACCCAGTACTTC,CSATGDGETQYF
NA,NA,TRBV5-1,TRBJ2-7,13,TGCGCCAGCAGAAGGGACACCCTCTACGAGCAGTACTTC,CASRRDTLYEQYF
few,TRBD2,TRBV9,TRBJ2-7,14,TGTGCCAGCAGCCCAGGGACTAGCGTTTCCGAGCAGTACTTC,CASSPGTSVSEQYF
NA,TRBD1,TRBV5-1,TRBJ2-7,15,TGCGCCAGCAGCCCCCGAACAGGGGGCTTCTACGAGCAGTACTTC,CASSPRTGGFYEQYF
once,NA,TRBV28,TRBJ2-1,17,TGTGCCAGCAGCCGGACTCTAGGGGCCGGTACCTACAATGAGCAGTTCTTC,CASSRTLGAGTYNEQFF
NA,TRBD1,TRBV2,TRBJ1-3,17,TGTGCCAGCATCACCGGGACAGGGACTCTCTCTGGAAACACCATATATTTT,CASITGTGTLSGNTIYF
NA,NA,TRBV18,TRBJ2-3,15,TGTGCCAGCTCACCACTCCCCACGGGGACAGATACGCAGTATTTT,CASSPLPTGTDTQYF
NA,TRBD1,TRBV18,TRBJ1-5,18,TGTGCCAGCTCACCTCAGCCCGGACAGGGGCTCTTTAATCAGCCCCAGCATTTT,CASSPQPGQGLFNQPQHF
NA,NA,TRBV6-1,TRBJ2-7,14,TGTGCCAGCAGTGTGGGGACAACTCCGGGGGAGCAGTACTTC,CASSVGTTPGEQYF
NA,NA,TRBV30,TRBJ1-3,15,TGTGCCTGGAGTGCCATGGGAGGGGTCGGAAACACCATATATTTT,CAWSAMGGVGNTIYF
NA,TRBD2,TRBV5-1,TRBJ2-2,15,TGCGCCAGCAGCTCCGGAGGACTAGCCGCCGGGGAGCTGTTTTTT,CASSSGGLAAGELFF
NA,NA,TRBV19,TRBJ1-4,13,TGTGCCAGTAGTGAGGGGATCGGTGAAAAACTGTTTTTT,CASSEGIGEKLFF
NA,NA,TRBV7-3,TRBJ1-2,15,TGTGCCAGCAGCGGGCCGGGTTCAACTAACTATGGCTACACCTTC,CASSGPGSTNYGYTF